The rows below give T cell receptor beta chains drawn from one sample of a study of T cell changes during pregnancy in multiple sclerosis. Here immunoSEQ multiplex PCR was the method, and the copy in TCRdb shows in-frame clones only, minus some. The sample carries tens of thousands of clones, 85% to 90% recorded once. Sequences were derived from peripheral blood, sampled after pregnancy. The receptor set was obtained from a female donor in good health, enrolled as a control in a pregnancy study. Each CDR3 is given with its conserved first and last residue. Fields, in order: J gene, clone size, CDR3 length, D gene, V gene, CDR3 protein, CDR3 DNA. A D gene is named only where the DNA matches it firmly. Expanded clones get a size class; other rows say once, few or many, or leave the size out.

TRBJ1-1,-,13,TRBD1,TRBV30,CAWSPPDRLEAFF,TGTGCCTGGAGCCCCCCGGACAGGCTTGAAGCTTTCTTT
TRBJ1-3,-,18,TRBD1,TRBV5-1,CASSSNYRGFSSGNTIYF,TGCGCCAGCAGTTCGAATTACAGGGGGTTTAGCTCTGGAAACACCATATATTTT
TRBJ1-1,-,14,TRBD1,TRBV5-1,CASSLARGTAEAFF,TGCGCCAGCAGCTTGGCCCGGGGGACAGCTGAAGCTTTCTTT
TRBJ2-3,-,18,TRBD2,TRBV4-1,CASSQEEGTSANPPPQYF,TGCGCCAGCAGCCAAGAGGAGGGGACTAGTGCCAACCCCCCCCCGCAGTATTTT
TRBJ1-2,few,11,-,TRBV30,CAWTYSYGYTF,TGTGCCTGGACCTACAGCTATGGCTACACCTTC
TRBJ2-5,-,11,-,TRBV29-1,CSVGVQETQYF,TGCAGCGTTGGCGTCCAAGAGACCCAGTACTTC
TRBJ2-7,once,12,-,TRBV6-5,CASRSGNYEQYF,TGTGCCAGCAGGTCGGGGAACTACGAGCAGTACTTC
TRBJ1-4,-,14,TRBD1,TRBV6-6,CASSRDSSNEKLFF,TGTGCCAGCAGCCGGGACAGCTCTAATGAAAAACTGTTTTTT
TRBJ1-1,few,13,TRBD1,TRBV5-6,CASGNQGGTEAFF,TGTGCCAGCGGCAATCAGGGGGGCACTGAAGCTTTCTTT
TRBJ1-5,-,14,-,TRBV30,CALGSVLSNQPQHF,TGTGCCCTGGGCTCGGTTCTGAGCAATCAGCCCCAGCATTTT
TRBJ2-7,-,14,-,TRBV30,CAWNIQGWGSEQYF,TGTGCCTGGAACATACAGGGTTGGGGGAGCGAGCAGTACTTC
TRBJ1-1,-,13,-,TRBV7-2,CASSWTGMVEAFF,TGTGCCAGCAGCTGGACGGGGATGGTTGAAGCTTTCTTT
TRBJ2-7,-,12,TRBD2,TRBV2,CASSGRDYEQYF,TGTGCCAGCAGCGGGAGGGACTACGAGCAGTACTTC
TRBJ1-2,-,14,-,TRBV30,CAWSASGTWWGYTF,TGTGCCTGGAGTGCTTCCGGGACATGGTGGGGCTACACCTTC
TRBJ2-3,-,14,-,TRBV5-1,CASSAGQNTDTQYF,TGCGCCAGCAGCGCGGGACAGAACACAGATACGCAGTATTTT
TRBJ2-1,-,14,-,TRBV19,CASRGVDYVNEQFF,TGTGCCAGTAGAGGGGTGGACTACGTAAATGAGCAGTTCTTC
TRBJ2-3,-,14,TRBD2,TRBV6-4,CASSDGGGTDTQYF,TGTGCCAGCAGTGACGGGGGGGGCACAGATACGCAGTATTTT
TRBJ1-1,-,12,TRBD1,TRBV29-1,CSVQGVNTEAFF,TGCAGCGTACAGGGGGTGAACACTGAAGCTTTCTTT
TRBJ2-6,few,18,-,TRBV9,CASSVAYQGFSGANVLTF,TGTGCCAGCAGCGTAGCGTATCAGGGCTTCTCTGGGGCCAACGTCCTGACTTTC
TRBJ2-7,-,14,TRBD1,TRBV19,CASSIAEGANEQYF,TGTGCCAGTAGTATCGCTGAGGGGGCCAACGAGCAGTACTTC
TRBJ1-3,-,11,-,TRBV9,CATLSGNTIYF,TGTGCCACTCTCTCTGGAAACACCATATATTTT
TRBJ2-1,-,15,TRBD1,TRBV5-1,CASTAPGQGFDEQFF,TGCGCCAGCACCGCTCCGGGACAGGGGTTCGATGAGCAGTTCTTC
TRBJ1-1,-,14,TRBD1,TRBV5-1,CASSLQLGQFEAFF,TGCGCCAGCAGCCTACAATTGGGACAGTTTGAAGCTTTCTTT
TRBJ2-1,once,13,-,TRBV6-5,CASSSPRSNEQFF,TGTGCCAGCAGTTCGCCCCGGTCAAATGAGCAGTTCTTC
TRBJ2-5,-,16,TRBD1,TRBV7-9,CASSSNRQGVLETQYF,TGTGCCAGCAGCTCAAACCGACAGGGTGTGTTGGAGACCCAGTACTTC
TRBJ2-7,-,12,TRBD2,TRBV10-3,CAISVRGDQEDF,TGTGCCATCAGCGTCCGGGGGGACCAGGAGGACTTC
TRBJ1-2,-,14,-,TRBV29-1,CSVEPPGGEGGYTF,TGCAGCGTTGAACCCCCGGGGGGAGAAGGCGGCTACACCTTC
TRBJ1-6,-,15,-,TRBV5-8,CASSAGAGGNSPLHF,TGTGCCAGCAGCGCCGGTGCAGGTGGGAATTCACCCCTCCACTTT
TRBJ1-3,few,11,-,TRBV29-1,CSALVGNTIYF,TGCAGCGCCTTAGTTGGAAACACCATATATTTT
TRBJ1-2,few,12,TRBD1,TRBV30,CAWDRGSYGYTF,TGTGCCTGGGACAGGGGATCCTATGGCTACACCTTC
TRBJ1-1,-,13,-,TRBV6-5,CASSYPQGSEAFF,TGTGCCAGCAGTTACCCACAGGGTTCTGAAGCTTTCTTT
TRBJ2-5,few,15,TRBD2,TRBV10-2,CASSGLAGIRETQYF,TGCGCCAGCAGTGGACTAGCGGGGATTCGAGAGACCCAGTACTTC
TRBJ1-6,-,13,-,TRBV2,CASTGQSNSPLHF,TGTGCCAGCACCGGACAGTCTAATTCACCCCTCCACTTT
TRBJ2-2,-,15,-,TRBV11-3,CASSSEPGSTGELFF,TGTGCCAGCAGCTCCGAACCGGGGAGCACCGGGGAGCTGTTTTTT
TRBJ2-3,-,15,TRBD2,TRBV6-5,CASSQTSGGADTQYF,TGTGCCAGCAGTCAAACTAGCGGGGGAGCAGATACGCAGTATTTT
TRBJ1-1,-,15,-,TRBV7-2,CASSFTGTKNTEAFF,TGTGCCAGCAGCTTCACCGGGACAAAGAACACTGAAGCTTTCTTT
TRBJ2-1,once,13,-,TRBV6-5,CASSYGVLTEQFF,TGTGCCAGCAGTTACGGTGTCTTGACAGAGCAGTTCTTC
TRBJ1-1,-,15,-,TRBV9,CASSADWALPTEAFF,TGTGCCAGCAGCGCCGATTGGGCCCTGCCGACTGAAGCTTTCTTT
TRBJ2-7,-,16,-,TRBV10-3,CAISEPSLQGAYEQYF,TGTGCCATCAGTGAGCCTTCCCTACAGGGCGCCTACGAGCAGTACTTC
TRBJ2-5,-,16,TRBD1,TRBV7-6,CASSLGTGGSQETQYF,TGTGCCAGCAGCTTAGGGACAGGTGGTTCGCAAGAGACCCAGTACTTC
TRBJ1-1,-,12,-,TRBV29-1,CSVATGGTEAFF,TGCAGCGTTGCGACGGGGGGAACTGAAGCTTTCTTT
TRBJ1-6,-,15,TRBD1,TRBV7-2,CASSRFTGQNSPLHF,TGTGCCAGCAGCCGCTTTACGGGACAGAATTCACCCCTCCACTTT
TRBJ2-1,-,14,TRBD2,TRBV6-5,CASSLAGGHNEQFF,TGTGCCAGCAGTTTAGCGGGGGGCCATAATGAGCAGTTCTTC
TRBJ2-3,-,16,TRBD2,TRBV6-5,CASSYSTSGGTDTQYF,TGTGCCAGCAGTTACTCGACTAGCGGGGGGACAGATACGCAGTATTTT
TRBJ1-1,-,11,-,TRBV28,CASTTVTEAFF,TGTGCCAGCACCACGGTCACTGAAGCTTTCTTT
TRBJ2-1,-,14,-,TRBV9,CASSVGKGVNEQFF,TGTGCCAGCAGCGTAGGGAAAGGGGTTAATGAGCAGTTCTTC
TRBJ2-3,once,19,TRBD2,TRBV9,CASSSPGASGRPSTDTQYF,TGTGCCAGCAGCTCCCCCGGGGCTAGCGGGCGACCTAGCACAGATACGCAGTATTTT
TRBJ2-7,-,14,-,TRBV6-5,CASSLGQRIHEQYF,TGTGCCAGCAGTCTGGGGCAAAGGATCCACGAGCAGTACTTC
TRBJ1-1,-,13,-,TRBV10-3,CAISRSLNTEAFF,TGTGCCATCAGCCGGAGCTTGAACACTGAAGCTTTCTTT